The 18 T cell receptor beta chains listed next were all sequenced from one sample in a study of CD8+ T cells in alopecia areata. TCR sequencing used cDNA made by reverse transcription of extracted RNA. The data were produced by immunoSEQ multiplex PCR, yet TCRdb's version contains in-frame clones alone and is incomplete. The repertoire holds 110,000 or so clones, around two fifths seen once, with approximately 3.3% in the top ten. Sequencing used CD4+ T cells sorted from blood. These receptor sequences come from a human donor with alopecia areata.

This clone was observed a handful of times. This sample includes further DNA sequences coding for the same CDR3. This rearrangement joins TRBV28 to TRBJ2-7; maybe TRBD1 (6 bases). The length of the CDR3 is 12 residues. Germline V gene data show CDR1 as MDHEN and CDR2 as SYDVKM. Trimming took 4 bases from V and 3 from J, leaving 7 bases between them. The CDR3 coding sequence is TGTGCCAGCAGTTCGGACAGCTACGAGCAGTACTTC. Translated: CASSSDSYEQYF.

This clone was found a few times. This chain joins TRBV28 and TRBJ2-5, with unresolved D. In germline, CDR1 is MDHEN, CDR2 SYDVKM. V was trimmed by 2 bases and J by 7 bases, leaving 17 bases between them. CDR3 size: 15 residues. CDR3 sequence reads: CASSLPLVRMGTQYF. Here the CDR3 DNA reads TGTGCCAGCAGTTTACCTCTAGTACGGATGGGGACCCAGTACTTC.

Turning to this clone: The conserved closing phenylalanine or tryptophan is absent in this CDR3, likely reflecting a read error. No DNA is shown, since the ends of the CDR3 on it are uncertain; the CDR3 is the one TCRdb lists. The rearrangement links TRBV28 to TRBJ2-7. A total of 12 residues make up the CDR3, ends included. Germline lookup yields CDR1 MDHEN and CDR2 SYDVKM. This CDR3 is CASSAEYGTREL.

This clone was seen repeatedly, ten times or more. This chain uses TRBV28 with TRBJ2-7, with 14 bases matching TRBD2. Germline trimming cut 6 bases from V and 1 base from J; bases unmatched to any gene: 8. The CDR3 spans 17 residues. Germline-derived CDR1 and CDR2 are MDHEN and SYDVKM. For the CDR3, the DNA is TGTGCCAGCAGAGGGACTAGCGGGAGCCGAGCATCCTACGAGCAGTACTTC. The encoded protein is CASRGTSGSRASYEQYF.

This clone was observed a single time. The gene calls are TRBV5-1 and TRBJ2-5, with 7 positions matching TRBD1. The CDR3 is 15 amino acids. The trim removed 2 bases at V and 2 bases at J, leaving 6 bases unmatched. In germline, CDR1 is SGHRS, CDR2 YFSETQ. CDR3 coding DNA: TGCGCCAGCAGCTTCAACCCGGGACAGCAAGAGACCCAGTACTTC. This gives the protein CASSFNPGQQETQYF.

The gene calls are TRBV30 and TRBJ1-3; D perhaps matches TRBD1 (6 bases). From germline, CDR1 is GTSNPN and CDR2 SVGIG (reference sequence). Between the trimmed V and J ends, which lost 1 base and 4 bases, there was a span of 8 bases. This CDR3 contains 13 residues. The CDR3 is CAWSGGTGNTIYF. The CDR3, as DNA: TGTGCCTGGAGTGGGGGGACAGGAAACACCATATATTTT.

The V and J genes are TRBV28 and TRBJ1-2, with D uncertain. The V end lost 3 bases, the J end lost 9 bases, and 17 bases lay between the germline ends. Per germline, CDR1 MDHEN and CDR2 SYDVKM. This CDR3 comprises 14 residues. The CDR3: CASSFRADYSRYTF. CDR3 nucleotide sequence: TGTGCCAGCAGTTTTAGGGCTGATTATAGTCGCTACACCTTC.

The chain employs TRBV29-1 and TRBJ2-3; D remains ambiguous. The V gene lost 4 bases and the J gene lost 6 bases, with 8 bases spanning the gap. This CDR3 comprises 11 residues. Germline lookup yields CDR1 SQVTM and CDR2 ANQGSEA. CDR3 loop: CSVGASDTQYF. The CDR3, as DNA: TGCAGCGTTGGAGCCAGCGATACGCAGTATTTT.

This chain uses TRBV29-1 with TRBJ1-2; tentatively, D is TRBD1 (5 bases). V gave up 2 bases and J gave up 8 bases, with 12 bases separating them. This CDR3 is built from 12 residues. Germline V gene data show CDR1 as SQVTM and CDR2 as ANQGSEA. The CDR3 protein is CSVEFWGGGYTF. DNA for the CDR3: TGCAGCGTTGAATTTTGGGGCGGCGGCTACACCTTC. Full variable domain (rest looked up from reference TRBV29-1 and TRBJ1-2): SAVISQKPSRDICQRGTSLTIQCQVDSQVTMMFWYRQQPGQSLTLIATANQGSEATYESGFVIDKFPISRPNLTFSTLTVSNMSPEDSSIYLCSVEFWGGGYTFGSGTRLTVV.

This clone turned up a few times. This chain joins TRBV6-6 and TRBJ2-1; possibly TRBD1 for D (6 bases). V was trimmed by 5 bases and J by 10 bases, leaving 15 bases between them. The length of the CDR3 is 13 residues. Germline V gene sequence: CDR1 MNHNY, CDR2 SVGAGI (reference sequence). The CDR3 is CASSRNRAPEQFF. In DNA, the CDR3 is TGTGCCAGCAGTCGCAACAGGGCCCCGGAGCAGTTCTTC.

This clone turned up a few times. V is TRBV29-1 and J is TRBJ2-3, with D perhaps TRBD2 (5 bases). Germline V gene data show CDR1 as SQVTM and CDR2 as ANQGSEA. The CDR3 is made up of 16 amino acids. Deletions cut 5 bases from V and 1 base from J, with 19 bases between. CDR3 amino acids: CSVPDFKSSGTDTQYF. The CDR3 nucleotides read TGCAGCGTTCCGGACTTTAAGTCGAGCGGCACAGATACGCAGTATTTT.

The V call is TRBV29-1, the J call TRBJ1-2, with TRBD1 as a possible D gene (5 bases). The ends were cut back, 0 bases at V and 7 bases at J, with 12 bases in the middle. The CDR3 contains 13 residues. Germline V gene lookup returns CDR1 SQVTM and CDR2 ANQGSEA. CDR3: CSVEDRRGAGYTF. The CDR3 bases are TGCAGCGTTGAAGATCGACGAGGGGCTGGCTACACCTTC.

This clone was counted between two and nine times. V is TRBV28 and J is TRBJ2-2; 9 bases are a match to TRBD2. The CDR3 consists of 14 residues. Looked up from germline, CDR1 is MDHEN and CDR2 is SYDVKM. The junction had 8 bases not matched to a gene; V was cut back by 10 bases and J by 5 bases. This chain's CDR3 is CATKRTSGTGELFF. The CDR3 DNA reads TGTGCCACCAAGCGAACTAGCGGGACCGGGGAGCTGTTTTTT.

The chain couples TRBV30 to TRBJ2-1; TRBD2 matches 8 bases. The CDR3 runs 16 residues. V lost 1 base to trimming and J lost 9 bases; unmatched junction nucleotides: 14. CDR1 and CDR2 from the germline V gene are GTSNPN and SVGIG (reference sequence). The CDR3 DNA reads as TGTGCCTGGAGTGCAATAGGACTAGCCGCGATGGGTGAGCAGTTCTTC. Amino acid sequence: CAWSAIGLAAMGEQFF.

The V call is TRBV2, the J call TRBJ2-3, with unresolved D. The germline gives CDR1 SNHLY, CDR2 FYNNEI. V lost 8 bases, J lost 5 bases, and 14 bases lay in between. The CDR3 is 13 amino acids. This CDR3 is CASSTSRRDTQYF. The CDR3 coding sequence is TGTGCCAGCTCGACCTCAAGGAGAGATACGCAGTATTTT.

The chain employs TRBV5-1 and TRBJ2-6; D call uncertain. The CDR3 runs 14 residues. Germline V gene sequence: CDR1 SGHRS, CDR2 YFSETQ. The V end was cut by 5 bases, the J end by 2 bases, with 8 bases between. The CDR3 DNA follows: TGCGCCAGCAGTGAGGTGACTGGGGCCAACGTCCTGACTTTC. It is translated as CASSEVTGANVLTF.

This chain links TRBV29-1 with TRBJ1-1; no definite D call. The V gene's germline CDR1 is SQVTM and CDR2 ANQGSEA. Trimming shortened V by 7 bases and J by 5 bases, and 11 bases separated the two germline ends. CDR3 length equals 11 residues. CDR3 coding DNA: TGCAGCGCAGATGGAAATACTGAAGCTTTCTTT. Its protein is CSADGNTEAFF.

The chain links TRBV30 to TRBJ1-2; D not resolved. The CDR3 has 13 residues. The germline V and J ends were trimmed by 0 bases and 8 bases, with 13 bases remaining between them. Germline V gene data show CDR1 as GTSNPN and CDR2 as SVGIG (reference sequence). CDR3 amino acids: CAWSVLTVRGYTF. The CDR3 DNA follows: TGTGCCTGGAGTGTACTCACCGTGAGGGGCTACACCTTC.